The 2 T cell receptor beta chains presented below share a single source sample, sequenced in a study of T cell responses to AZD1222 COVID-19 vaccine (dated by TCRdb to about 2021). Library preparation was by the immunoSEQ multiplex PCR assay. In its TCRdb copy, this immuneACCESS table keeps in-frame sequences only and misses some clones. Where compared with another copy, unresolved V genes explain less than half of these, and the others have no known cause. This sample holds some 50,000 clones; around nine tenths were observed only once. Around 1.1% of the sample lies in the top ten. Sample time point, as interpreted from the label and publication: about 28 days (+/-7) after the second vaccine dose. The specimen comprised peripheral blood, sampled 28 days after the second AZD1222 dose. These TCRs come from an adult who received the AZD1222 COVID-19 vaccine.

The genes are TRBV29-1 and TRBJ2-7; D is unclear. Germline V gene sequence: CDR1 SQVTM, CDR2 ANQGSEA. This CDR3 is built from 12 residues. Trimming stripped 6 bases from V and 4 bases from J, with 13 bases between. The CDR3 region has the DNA TGCAGCGTCACAACTCCAGGTTACGAGCAGTACTTC. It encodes CSVTTPGYEQYF.

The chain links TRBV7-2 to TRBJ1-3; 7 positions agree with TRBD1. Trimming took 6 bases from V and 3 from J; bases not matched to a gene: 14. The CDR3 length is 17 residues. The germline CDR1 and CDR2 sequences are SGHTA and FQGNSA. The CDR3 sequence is CASRSSTRGNFGNTIYF. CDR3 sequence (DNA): TGTGCCAGCAGGTCCTCTACCAGGGGGAATTTTGGAAACACCATATATTTT.